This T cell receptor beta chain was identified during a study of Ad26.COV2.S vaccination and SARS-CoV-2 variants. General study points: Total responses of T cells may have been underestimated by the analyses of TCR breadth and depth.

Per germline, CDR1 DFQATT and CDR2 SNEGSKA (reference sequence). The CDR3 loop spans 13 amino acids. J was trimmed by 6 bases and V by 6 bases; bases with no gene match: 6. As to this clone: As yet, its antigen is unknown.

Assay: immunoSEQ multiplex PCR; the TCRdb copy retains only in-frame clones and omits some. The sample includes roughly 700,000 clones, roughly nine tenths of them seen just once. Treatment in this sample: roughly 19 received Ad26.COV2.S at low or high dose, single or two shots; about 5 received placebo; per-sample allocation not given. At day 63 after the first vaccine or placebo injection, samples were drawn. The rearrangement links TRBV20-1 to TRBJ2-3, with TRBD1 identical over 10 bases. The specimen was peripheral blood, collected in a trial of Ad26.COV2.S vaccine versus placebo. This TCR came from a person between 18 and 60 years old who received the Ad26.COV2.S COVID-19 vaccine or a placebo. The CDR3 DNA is TGCAGTGCGAGTGGGGGACAGGGGGATACGCAGTATTTT. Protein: CSASGGQGDTQYF.